These T cell receptor beta chains were read from a single sample in a study of blood T cell repertoires in COVID-19. The data were produced by immunoSEQ multiplex PCR, yet TCRdb's version contains in-frame clones alone and is incomplete. The sample contains about 170,000 clones, 85% to 95% of which appear only once. The sequenced material came from peripheral blood. The receptors were gathered from a woman aged 50 to 65 with acute or convalescent COVID-19. The CDR3 runs from the conserved cysteine through the conserved F or W. Fields, in order: J gene, V gene, D gene, clone size, CDR3 protein, CDR3 DNA. D genes are given only for firm matches. Not all rows give a size; the values are once, few, many and, for expanded clones, a class.

>TRBJ1-5|TRBV28|TRBD1|-
CASSPTTGAIGQPQHF
TGTGCCAGCAGTCCAACTACAGGGGCGATCGGTCAGCCCCAGCATTTT
>TRBJ2-7|TRBV4-3|-|-
CASSPYHGAYEQYF
TGCGCCAGCAGCCCGTACCACGGAGCCTACGAGCAGTACTTC
>TRBJ2-3|TRBV18|-|-
CASSPPILDTQYF
TGTGCCAGCTCACCACCTATTTTAGATACGCAGTATTTT
>TRBJ2-3|TRBV27|-|-
CASSSVPFTDTQYF
TGTGCCAGCAGTTCTGTCCCGTTCACAGATACGCAGTATTTT
>TRBJ1-2|TRBV15|-|once
CATSRGGTGVLDGYTF
TGTGCCACCAGCAGAGGGGGGACGGGAGTATTGGATGGCTACACCTTC
>TRBJ2-1|TRBV27|TRBD2|-
CASSFTAAGGRGEQFF
TGTGCCAGCAGTTTTACTGCAGCGGGAGGCCGGGGTGAGCAGTTCTTC
>TRBJ1-1|TRBV19|-|-
CASSKQGHMNTEAFF
TGTGCCAGTAGTAAACAGGGACACATGAACACTGAAGCTTTCTTT
>TRBJ1-2|TRBV3-1/TRBV3-2|-|-
CASSQALARGYTF
TGTGCCAGCAGCCAAGCATTGGCTAGGGGCTACACCTTC
>TRBJ2-7|TRBV4-1|TRBD1|-
CASSQRTGGPYEQYF
TGCGCCAGCAGCCAACGGACAGGGGGCCCCTACGAGCAGTACTTC
>TRBJ1-2|TRBV9|-|-
CASSVDSKTNYGYTF
TGTGCCAGCAGCGTGGACTCAAAAACGAACTATGGCTACACCTTC
>TRBJ1-1|TRBV5-1|TRBD1|-
CASSLTGGGTEAFF
TGCGCCAGCAGCTTGACAGGGGGCGGAACTGAAGCTTTCTTT
>TRBJ2-7|TRBV15|TRBD1|-
CATGQGTYEQYF
TGTGCCACCGGACAGGGAACCTACGAGCAGTACTTC
>TRBJ2-2|TRBV3-1/TRBV3-2|-|-
CASSQGRVTWELFF
TGTGCCAGCAGCCAGGGCAGGGTGACCTGGGAGCTGTTTTTT
>TRBJ1-1|TRBV6-5|TRBD1|-
CASSRDRARSEAFF
TGTGCCAGCAGTCGGGACAGGGCAAGATCCGAAGCTTTCTTT
>TRBJ1-4|TRBV4-1|-|once
CASSQVRLGNNEKLFF
TGCGCCAGCAGCCAAGTACGACTGGGTAATAATGAAAAACTGTTTTTT
>TRBJ1-1|TRBV24-1|-|-
CATSRGGRDTEAFF
TGTGCCACCTCCCGTGGAGGGCGGGACACTGAAGCTTTCTTT
>TRBJ1-1|TRBV12-5|-|-
CASGLVLTGRGEAFF
TGTGCTAGTGGTTTGGTACTAACAGGGAGAGGTGAAGCTTTCTTT
>TRBJ1-3|TRBV28|TRBD1|-
CASSPTGAAGNTIYF
TGTGCCAGCAGCCCGACAGGGGCGGCTGGAAACACCATATATTTT
>TRBJ2-2|TRBV6-4|TRBD1|once
CASRETGGLDTGELFF
TGTGCCAGCAGAGAGACAGGGGGTTTGGACACCGGGGAGCTGTTTTTT
>TRBJ2-7|TRBV28|TRBD1|-
CASNFYTRTGNYEQYF
TGTGCCAGCAACTTTTATACCAGGACAGGAAATTACGAGCAGTACTTC
>TRBJ1-2|TRBV25-1|-|-
CASSRTPTAGGYTF
TGTGCCAGCAGTCGAACCCCGACAGCCGGAGGCTACACCTTC
>TRBJ2-7|TRBV5-1|-|-
CASSLEFARNNEQYF
TGCGCCAGCAGCTTGGAGTTCGCCCGAAACAACGAGCAGTACTTC
>TRBJ2-7|TRBV2|-|-
CASSELQASEEQYF
TGTGCCAGCAGTGAACTACAGGCCTCGGAGGAGCAGTACTTC
>TRBJ1-5|TRBV6-1|-|-
CASSEGRVRDQPQHF
TGTGCCAGCAGTGAAGGCAGGGTTAGGGATCAGCCCCAGCATTTT
>TRBJ2-3|TRBV7-9|TRBD2|-
CASSYSGSTDTQYF
TGTGCCAGCAGCTATAGCGGGAGCACAGATACGCAGTATTTT
>TRBJ1-6|TRBV6-2/TRBV6-3|TRBD1|-
CASSEGTGGNSPLHF
TGTGCCAGCAGTGAGGGGACAGGCGGTAATTCACCCCTCCACTTT
>TRBJ1-5|TRBV7-2|-|-
CASSLPGRVPQHF
TGTGCCAGCAGCCTACCGGGGAGGGTGCCCCAGCATTTT
>TRBJ1-1|TRBV7-8|-|-
CASSLRVSDTEAFF
TGTGCCAGCAGCTTACGGGTCTCTGACACTGAAGCTTTCTTT
>TRBJ2-1|TRBV11-3|-|once
CASSLESRGNEQFF
TGTGCCAGCAGCTTAGAATCCAGGGGCAATGAGCAGTTCTTC
>TRBJ2-7|TRBV7-9|-|few
CASRAGAGYEQYF
TGTGCCAGCAGGGCAGGGGCCGGCTACGAGCAGTACTTC
>TRBJ2-7|TRBV7-9|-|-
CASSPPAQAYEQYF
TGTGCCAGCAGCCCACCGGCACAGGCCTACGAGCAGTACTTC
>TRBJ1-5|TRBV28|TRBD1|-
CASSSGQGLYQPQHF
TGTGCCAGCAGTTCCGGACAGGGGCTGTATCAGCCCCAGCATTTT
>TRBJ1-4|TRBV4-2|-|-
CASSQEAEVEKLFF
TGTGCCAGCAGCCAAGAGGCAGAGGTTGAAAAACTGTTTTTT
>TRBJ1-3|TRBV18|-|once
CASSFQDRAGNTIYF
TGTGCCAGCTCATTCCAGGACAGAGCTGGAAACACCATATATTTT
>TRBJ2-7|TRBV7-2|TRBD1|-
CASSLGTGAYEQYF
TGTGCCAGCAGCCTCGGGACAGGGGCCTACGAGCAGTACTTC
>TRBJ1-5|TRBV29-1|TRBD1|-
CSEDDRAQPQHF
TGCAGCGAGGACGACAGGGCTCAGCCCCAGCATTTT
>TRBJ1-6|TRBV5-1|-|-
CASSLELDRYSPLHF
TGCGCCAGCAGCTTGGAGCTAGATCGATATTCACCCCTCCACTTT
>TRBJ1-6|TRBV2|-|-
CARSGVYNSPLHF
TGTGCCCGAAGCGGGGTTTATAATTCACCCCTCCACTTT
>TRBJ1-2|TRBV7-2|-|-
CASSLGDSRYGYTF
TGTGCCAGCAGCTTAGGGGACTCCCGCTATGGCTACACCTTC
>TRBJ2-1|TRBV13|TRBD2|-
CASGLEKNEQFF
TGTGCCAGCGGACTAGAGAAGAATGAGCAGTTCTTC
>TRBJ1-1|TRBV5-1|TRBD1|-
CASSSDRGGTEAFF
TGCGCCAGCAGTTCTGACAGGGGGGGTACTGAAGCTTTCTTT
>TRBJ1-4|TRBV2|-|-
CASSALGQRGEKLFF
TGTGCCAGCAGCGCCTTAGGGCAGCGGGGAGAAAAACTGTTTTTT
>TRBJ2-1|TRBV4-1|TRBD2|-
CASSQFSGGDGEQFF
TGCGCCAGCAGCCAATTTAGCGGGGGAGATGGTGAGCAGTTCTTC
>TRBJ1-1|TRBV7-9|-|-
CASSSNFREGMNTEAFF
TGTGCCAGCAGCTCGAATTTCAGGGAGGGGATGAACACTGAAGCTTTCTTT
>TRBJ2-7|TRBV12-3/TRBV12-4|-|-
CASSLQGIDEQYF
TGTGCCAGCAGTTTGCAGGGTATCGACGAGCAGTACTTC
>TRBJ2-1|TRBV11-3|TRBD2|-
CASSLAATSGGAGNEQFF
TGTGCCAGCAGCTTAGCTGCGACTAGCGGGGGGGCGGGAAATGAGCAGTTCTTC
>TRBJ1-2|TRBV9|TRBD1|-
CASSSWTGSHYTF
TGTGCCAGCAGCTCCTGGACAGGGTCACACTACACCTTC
>TRBJ1-3|TRBV13|-|-
CASSFRQKMSSGNTIYF
TGTGCCAGCAGCTTTCGACAGAAAATGAGCTCTGGAAACACCATATATTTT
>TRBJ1-3|TRBV7-9|TRBD1|-
CASSLQDRGTGNTIYF
TGTGCCAGCAGCTTACAAGACAGGGGTACTGGAAACACCATATATTTT
>TRBJ2-7|TRBV5-1|TRBD2|-
CASTPMTTSGGLNEQYF
TGCGCCAGCACCCCGATGACAACTAGCGGGGGACTTAACGAGCAGTACTTC
>TRBJ2-1|TRBV2|-|-
CASRNLLEAGEQFF
TGTGCCAGCAGGAACCTGCTAGAAGCAGGGGAGCAGTTCTTC